Sequencing of this TCR beta chain was carried out in a study of blood T cell repertoires in COVID-19. Background on the study: T cells, B-cell-depleted T cells, or PBMCs provided the cDNA or gDNA that served as material.

As processed by the authors: Amplification of reference gene primers provided the estimated nucleated cell counts. Repertoires were generated with immunoSEQ multiplex PCR, while TCRdb's copy carries only in-frame clones and drops some. V and J calls and clone size are copied from that table; D and trimming were computed from the DNA. This sample has about 670,000 clones; 85% to 90% occur once, and the top ten carry roughly 0.26%. The CDR3 contains 12 residues. V was clipped by 4 bases and J by 4 bases, with 7 bases between them. The sequenced sample consisted of peripheral blood. This sequence was found in a woman aged 18-30 years with acute or convalescent COVID-19. This chain uses TRBV12-3 or TRBV12-4 with TRBJ1-1; D is ambiguous. Here the CDR3 DNA reads TGTGCCAGCAGTTCACCAGGCACTGAAGCTTTCTTT. Encoded protein: CASSSPGTEAFF.